Described below is a single T cell receptor beta chain sequence and its context. Assay: immunoSEQ multiplex PCR; the TCRdb copy retains only in-frame clones and omits some. The sample includes 85,000 to 120,000 clones, roughly 80% of them seen just once. This sample is part of a study of T cell responses to AZD1222 COVID-19 vaccine. Study at large: Researchers grouped second doses given at about 4 or about 12 weeks into one pool.

Looked up from germline, CDR1 is SGHNT and CDR2 is YENEEA. The junction had 10 bases not matched to a gene; V was cut back by 1 base and J by 5 bases. The CDR3 length is 16 residues. The TCR sequence derives from an adult in good health. The chain joins TRBV11-3 to TRBJ1-2, with 7 bases that match TRBD1. The material was peripheral blood, obtained on day 0 of AZD1222 vaccination. The CDR3 DNA reads TGTGCCAGCAGCTTAGGATCCAGGGGGTCGGGGTATGGCTACACCTTC. Translation: CASSLGSRGSGYGYTF.